This TCR beta chain was captured in a study of T cell clusters in autoimmune cytopenias. About the study: Per sample, median TRB depth was approximately 52,000 reads, yielding a median roughly 2,200 distinct clonotypes. Study-level results: Comparing secondary cytopenia with chronic lymphocytic leukemia showed no cluster-lack signature, apparently masked by lymphoma repertoire. Primary autoimmune cytopenia patients appeared to lack physiological T cell clusters present in healthy donors. TRB repertoire shifts in secondary cytopenia and chronic lymphocytic leukemia mostly reflected lymphoma, not autoimmunity.

The CDR3 runs to 12 residues. Germline lookup yields CDR1 SGHRS and CDR2 YFSETQ. Frequency places this clonotype as medium-sized (0.01 to 0.1%). Its specificity is not known. One tube held mixed TRB-A and TRB-B primer pools for touch-down PCR. After re-calling the multiplex PCR reads, TCRdb lists one entry per CDR3 protein, DNA absent. The sample features several thousand distinct CDR3 sequences, with about 20% in its top ten. Each sample's input was 200 to 300 ng genomic DNA, some 38,000 genome equivalents. The specimen was peripheral blood. This sequence originates from a human donor with an autoimmune cytopenia or autoimmune hepatitis (not recorded which). This chain connects TRBV5-1 to TRBJ2-3. CDR3 protein: CASLDETDTQYF.